The 5 T cell receptor beta chains given below trace back to one sample, sequenced in a study of T cells in Graves' hyperthyroidism and ophthalmopathy. TCR beta CDR3 regions were amplified from RNA transcripts. Using the HTBI primer set, a first-round RT-PCR was run on the TCR CDR3. A single record per CDR3 protein comes from TCRdb applying MiXCR to the multiplex PCR reads. The repertoire consists of 300,000 to 400,000 distinct CDR3 sequences, with roughly 13% occurring once and the leading ten covering 9.2%. Sequenced material: blood. All receptors come from a woman in her late teens or twenties with Graves' hyperthyroidism.

This clonotype has ten or more counts. The V call is TRBV12-3 or TRBV12-4, the J call TRBJ1-2; D might be TRBD1 (6 bases). The CDR3 sequence is 15 residues long. Trimming took off 3 bases at V and 2 bases at J, with 13 bases between the two ends. CDR3 DNA: TGTGCCAGCAGTTTTGAACAGGGTGGAAACTATGGCTACACCTTC. Amino acids: CASSFEQGGNYGYTF.

The gene calls are TRBV14 and TRBJ2-2; D unclear. Trimming removed 0 bases from V and 6 bases from J, with 20 bases in between. The CDR3 totals 18 residues. Looked up from germline, CDR1 is SGHDN and CDR2 is FVKESK. The CDR3: CASSQDYGHVPFPGELFF. Here the CDR3 DNA reads TGTGCCAGCAGCCAAGATTACGGTCACGTCCCCTTTCCCGGGGAGCTGTTTTTT.

This clonotype was picked up many times. This sequence joins TRBV20-1 and TRBJ1-4; D is undetermined. CDR1 DFQATT and CDR2 SNEGSKA come from the germline V gene (reference sequence). The CDR3 length is 15 residues. Trimming took 3 bases from V and 3 from J, leaving 14 bases between them. The CDR3 region is CSARDPARSNEKLFF. The CDR3 nucleotides are TGCAGTGCTAGGGACCCGGCGAGATCTAATGAAAAACTGTTTTTT.

The chain recombines TRBV3-1 with TRBJ2-4; the D is unclear. There are 22 residues in the CDR3. The germline V gene has CDR1 LGHDT and CDR2 YNNKEL (reference sequence). The ends were cut back, 0 bases at V and 1 base at J, with 28 bases in the middle. CDR3 in DNA: TGTGCCAGCAGCCAAGATCTGTTGTCCATCCATGATGGGAAACGGGCCAAAAACATTCAGTACTTC. Encoded protein: CASSQDLLSIHDGKRAKNIQYF.

Many counts were recorded for this clonotype. This sequence joins TRBV5-6 and TRBJ1-4; TRBD1 is a possible D gene (6 bases). Trimming stripped 2 bases from V and 7 bases from J, with 9 bases between. In germline, CDR1 is SGHDT, CDR2 YYEEEE. CDR3 length: 13 residues. The CDR3 DNA follows: TGTGCCAGCAGCTTCCAGGGGAGTGAAAAACTGTTTTTT. Translating gives CASSFQGSEKLFF.